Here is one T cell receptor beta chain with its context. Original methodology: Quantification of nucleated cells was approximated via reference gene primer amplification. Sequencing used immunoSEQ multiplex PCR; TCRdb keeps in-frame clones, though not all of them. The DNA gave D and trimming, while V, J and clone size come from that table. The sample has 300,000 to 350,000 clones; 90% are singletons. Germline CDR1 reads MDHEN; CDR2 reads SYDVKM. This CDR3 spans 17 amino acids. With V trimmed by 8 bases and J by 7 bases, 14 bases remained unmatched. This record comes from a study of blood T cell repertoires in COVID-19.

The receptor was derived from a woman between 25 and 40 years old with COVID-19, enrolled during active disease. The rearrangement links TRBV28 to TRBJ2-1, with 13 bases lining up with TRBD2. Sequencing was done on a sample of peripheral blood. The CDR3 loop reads CASLNLAGLAGMNEQFF. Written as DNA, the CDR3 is TGTGCCAGCCTAAACCTTGCGGGACTAGCGGGAATGAATGAGCAGTTCTTC.